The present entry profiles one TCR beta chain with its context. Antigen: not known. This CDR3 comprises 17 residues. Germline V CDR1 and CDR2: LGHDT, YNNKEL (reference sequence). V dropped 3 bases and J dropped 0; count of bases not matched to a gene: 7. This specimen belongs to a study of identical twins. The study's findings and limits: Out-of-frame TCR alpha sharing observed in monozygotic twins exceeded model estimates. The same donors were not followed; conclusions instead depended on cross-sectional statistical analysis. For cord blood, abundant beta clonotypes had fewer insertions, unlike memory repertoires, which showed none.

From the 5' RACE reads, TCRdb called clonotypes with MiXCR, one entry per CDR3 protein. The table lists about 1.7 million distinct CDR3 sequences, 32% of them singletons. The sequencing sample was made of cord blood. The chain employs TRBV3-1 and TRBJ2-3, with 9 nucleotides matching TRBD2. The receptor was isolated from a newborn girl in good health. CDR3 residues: CASSHRLADLSTDTQYF. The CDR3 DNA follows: TGTGCCAGCAGCCATAGACTAGCGGACCTAAGCACAGATACGCAGTATTTT.